The sequence of this T cell receptor beta chain was determined in a study of blood T cell repertoires in COVID-19. Study overall: Material from acute and convalescent COVID-19 was sourced from the United States, Italy and Spain. Nucleic acid was either cDNA or gDNA, and it came from T cells, B-cell-depleted T cells, or PBMCs.

Per the original methods: Estimated nucleated cell counts came from reference gene primer amplification. Sequenced by immunoSEQ multiplex PCR; TCRdb stores in-frame clones only, minus some. The V and J calls and the clone size are those of that table, but D and trimming were determined from the DNA. The sample holds about 150,000 clones; roughly 90% are singletons and the top ten take approximately 3%. Source material: peripheral blood. The clonotype originates from a man aged 55 to 70 with acute or convalescent COVID-19.

CDR3 region: CSVGSGLEGYTF. CDR3 bases: TGCAGCGTTGGATCGGGACTCGAGGGCTACACCTTC. The chain is built from TRBV29-1 and TRBJ1-2; tentatively, D is TRBD1 (5 bases). Germline CDR1 and CDR2: SQVTM and ANQGSEA. The CDR3 runs to 12 residues. Trimming took off 4 bases at V and 8 bases at J, with 14 bases between the two ends. The whole variable domain, remainder taken from reference TRBV29-1 and TRBJ1-2, is SAVISQKPSRDICQRGTSLTIQCQVDSQVTMMFWYRQQPGQSLTLIATANQGSEATYESGFVIDKFPISRPNLTFSTLTVSNMSPEDSSIYLCSVGSGLEGYTFGSGTRLTVV.